Detailed here is one TCR beta chain. Antigen: not known. This sample was taken from a study of T cell responses to AZD1222 COVID-19 vaccine. General study results and limits: Researchers report vaccine-associated CD4 TCRs spanning spike, with dominance at 160-218 and 743-854. Nearly half of spike-specific TCRs reportedly go after variant regions that carry no mutations.

The assay was immunoSEQ multiplex PCR, and TCRdb's table has in-frame clones only and misses some. The table includes around 120,000 clones, 92% detected once. The CDR3 length is 15 residues. Germline V CDR1 and CDR2: SEHNR, FQNEAQ (reference sequence). J was trimmed by 2 bases and V by 3 bases; bases with no gene match: 6. The V gene is TRBV7-9, the J gene TRBJ1-1; 7 bases fit TRBD1. Sequencing was performed on peripheral blood, taken on day 0 of AZD1222 vaccination. The TCR sequence derives from an adult in good health. For the CDR3, the DNA is TGTGCCAGCAGCTTGTTCCGGGACAGAAACACTGAAGCTTTCTTT. Its protein product is CASSLFRDRNTEAFF. The full variable domain, rest sourced from reference TRBV7-9 and TRBJ1-1, is DTGVSQNPRHKITKRGQNVTFRCDPISEHNRLYWYRQTLGQGPEFLTYFQNEAQLEKSRLLSDRFSAERPKGSFSTLEIQRTEQGDSAMYLCASSLFRDRNTEAFFGQGTRLTVV.